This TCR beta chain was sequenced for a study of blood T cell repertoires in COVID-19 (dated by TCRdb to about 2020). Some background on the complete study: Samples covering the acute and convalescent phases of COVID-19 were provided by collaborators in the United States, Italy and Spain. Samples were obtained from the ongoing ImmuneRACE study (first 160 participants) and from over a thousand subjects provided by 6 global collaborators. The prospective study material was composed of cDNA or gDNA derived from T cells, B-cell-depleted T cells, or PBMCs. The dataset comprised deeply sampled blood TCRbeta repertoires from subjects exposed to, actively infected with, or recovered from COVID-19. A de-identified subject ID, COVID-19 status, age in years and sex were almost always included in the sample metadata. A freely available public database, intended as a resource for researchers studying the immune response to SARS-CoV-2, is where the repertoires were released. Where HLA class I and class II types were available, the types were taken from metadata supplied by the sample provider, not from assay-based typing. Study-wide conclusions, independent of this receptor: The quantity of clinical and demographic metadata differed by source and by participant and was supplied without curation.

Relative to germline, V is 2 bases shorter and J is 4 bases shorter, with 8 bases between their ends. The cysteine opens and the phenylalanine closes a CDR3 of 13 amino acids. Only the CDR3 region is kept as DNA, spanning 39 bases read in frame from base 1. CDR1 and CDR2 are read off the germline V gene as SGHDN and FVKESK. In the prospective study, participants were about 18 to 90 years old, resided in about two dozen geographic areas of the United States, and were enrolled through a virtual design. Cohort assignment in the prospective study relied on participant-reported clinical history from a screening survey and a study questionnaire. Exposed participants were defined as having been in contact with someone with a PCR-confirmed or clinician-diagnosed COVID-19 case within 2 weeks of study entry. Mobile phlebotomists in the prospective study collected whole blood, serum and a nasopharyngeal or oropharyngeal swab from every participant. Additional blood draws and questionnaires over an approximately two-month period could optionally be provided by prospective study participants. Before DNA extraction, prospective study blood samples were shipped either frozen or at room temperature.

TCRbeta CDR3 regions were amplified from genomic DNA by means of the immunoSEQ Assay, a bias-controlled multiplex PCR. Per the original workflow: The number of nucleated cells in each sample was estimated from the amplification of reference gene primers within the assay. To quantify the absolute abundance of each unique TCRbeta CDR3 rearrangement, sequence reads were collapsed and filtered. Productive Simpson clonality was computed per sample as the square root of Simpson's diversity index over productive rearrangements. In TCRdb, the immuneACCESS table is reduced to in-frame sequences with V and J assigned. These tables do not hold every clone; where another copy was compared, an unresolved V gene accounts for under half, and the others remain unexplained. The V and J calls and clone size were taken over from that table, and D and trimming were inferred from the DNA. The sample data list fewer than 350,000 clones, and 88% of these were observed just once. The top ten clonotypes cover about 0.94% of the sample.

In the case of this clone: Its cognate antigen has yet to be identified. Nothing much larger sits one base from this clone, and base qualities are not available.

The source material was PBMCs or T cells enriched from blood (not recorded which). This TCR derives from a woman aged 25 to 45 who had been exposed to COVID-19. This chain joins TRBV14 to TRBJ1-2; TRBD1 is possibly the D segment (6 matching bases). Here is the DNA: TGTGCCAGCAGCCAACAACAGGGCTATGGCTACACCTTC. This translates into CASSQQQGYGYTF.